The 21 T cell receptor beta chains presented below share a single source sample, sequenced in a study of shared clonotypes between healthy human individuals. Some clones are missing from TCRdb's copy, which holds only in-frame ones; the method was immunoSEQ multiplex PCR. The repertoire holds 550,000 to 800,000 clones, with roughly 70% as singletons. Material: memory CD4+ T cells sorted from blood. Subset given: CD45RA-negative fraction. All receptors derive from a woman younger than 45 in good health.

J is TRBJ1-2 and V is TRBV29-1; D remains unclear. Germline lookup yields CDR1 SQVTM and CDR2 ANQGSEA. This CDR3 is 13 amino acids long. V lost 2 bases and J 4 bases, leaving 11 bases between the germline ends. The CDR3 loop reads CSVERYGIYGYTF. Written as DNA, the CDR3 is TGCAGCGTTGAAAGATACGGAATCTATGGCTACACCTTC.

The genes are TRBV9 and TRBJ2-2, with 7 bases aligning to TRBD2. This CDR3 is built from 18 residues. The V and J ends lost 0 bases and 7 bases, in that order; junction bases with no gene match: 15. The V gene's germline CDR1 is SGDLS and CDR2 YYNGEE. The DNA for the CDR3 is TGTGCCAGCAGCGTAGTAGGCCCCGAAGCGGGACCTCACGGGGAGCTGTTTTTT. Translating it yields CASSVVGPEAGPHGELFF. Full variable domain (missing parts from reference TRBV9 and TRBJ2-2): DSGVTQTPKHLITATGQRVTLRCSPRSGDLSVYWYQQSLDQGLQFLIQYYNGEERAKGNILERFSAQQFPDLHSELNLSSLELGDSALYFCASSVVGPEAGPHGELFFGEGSRLTVL.

This clone turned up a few times. This chain links TRBV4-2 with TRBJ2-3, with no clear D. The ends were cut back, 1 base at V and 2 bases at J, with 16 bases in the middle. Germline CDR1 is LGHNA and CDR2 is YNFKEQ. The CDR3 covers 17 residues. The CDR3 region is CASSQVGGEEATDTQYF. In DNA form, the CDR3 reads TGTGCCAGCAGCCAAGTTGGTGGGGAAGAGGCCACAGATACGCAGTATTTT.

This chain links TRBV5-4 with TRBJ2-5; D gene uncertain. The DNA end favors TRBJ2-7, so the J call may be wrong. CDR1 is SGHNT, CDR2 YYREEE, per germline (reference sequence). The CDR3 covers 13 residues. The CDR3: CASSLDLSYEQYF. The CDR3 DNA is TGTGCCAGCAGCTTGGATTTATCCTACGAGCAGTACTTC.

This clone was seen only once. The chain has TRBV5-1 and TRBJ2-5; 9 bases map to TRBD2. The V segment lost 0 bases and the J segment 2 bases; nucleotides outside the gene matches: 2. The germline V gene encodes CDR1 SGHRS and CDR2 YFSETQ. The CDR3 contains 15 residues. The CDR3 bases are TGCGCCAGCAGCTTGGGACTAGCGGAACAAGAGACCCAGTACTTC. As protein: CASSLGLAEQETQYF.

The chain recombines TRBV27 with TRBJ2-7, with D perhaps TRBD1 (6 bases). From germline, CDR1 is MNHEY and CDR2 SMNVEV (reference sequence). With 8 bases removed from V and 6 bases from J, the gap between germline ends came to 17 bases. This CDR3 has 13 amino acids. CDR3 nucleotide sequence: TGTGCCAGCGGACGGACAGAATACTTCGAGCAGTACTTC. Protein sequence: CASGRTEYFEQYF.

V is TRBV28 and J is TRBJ2-7; tentative D call: TRBD1 (6 bases). The CDR3 has 14 amino acids. Germline values: CDR1 MDHEN, CDR2 SYDVKM. V dropped 5 bases and J dropped 2 bases, with 13 bases sitting between them. The CDR3 DNA follows: TGTGCCAGCAGTACCCCGACAGGCCCCTACGAGCAGTACTTC. Protein: CASSTPTGPYEQYF.

This chain links TRBV4-2 with TRBJ2-2; possible D gene TRBD2, 6 bases. This CDR3 has 14 residues. V dropped 4 bases and J dropped 7 bases, with 13 bases sitting between them. The germline V gene encodes CDR1 LGHNA and CDR2 YNFKEQ. The CDR3 here is CASSPGSINGELFF. As DNA, the CDR3 is TGTGCCAGCAGCCCCGGGAGTATTAACGGGGAGCTGTTTTTT.

This sequence joins TRBV4-2 and TRBJ2-5; tentative D call: TRBD2 (5 bases). This CDR3 is 15 amino acids long. Trimming removed 1 base from V and 1 base from J, with 10 bases in between. The germline gives CDR1 LGHNA, CDR2 YNFKEQ. CDR3 region: CASSQATGVQETQYF. In nucleotides, the CDR3 is TGTGCCAGCAGCCAAGCCACCGGGGTCCAAGAGACCCAGTACTTC.

The chain uses TRBV9 and TRBJ2-5; D may be TRBD2 (6 bases). V dropped 4 bases and J dropped 5 bases, with 12 bases sitting between them. CDR1 and CDR2 from the germline V gene are SGDLS and YYNGEE. The CDR3 has 13 amino acids. CDR3 bases: TGTGCCAGCAGCCCGCGGGACCGCGAGACCCAGTACTTC. Translation gives CASSPRDRETQYF.

In nucleotides, the CDR3 is TGTGCCAGCAGACCTCAAGCGGGATATTCCTACGAGCAGTACTTC. Its protein is CASRPQAGYSYEQYF. The chain is built from TRBV27 and TRBJ2-7; TRBD2 matches 7 bases. This CDR3 has 15 residues. The V segment lost 6 bases and the J segment 1 base; nucleotides outside the gene matches: 9. Germline CDR1 and CDR2: MNHEY and SMNVEV (reference sequence).

The chain uses TRBV9 and TRBJ1-1; tentative D call: TRBD1 (5 bases). The V gene's germline CDR1 is SGDLS and CDR2 YYNGEE. The CDR3 spans 19 residues. V lost 4 bases and J 6 bases, leaving 31 bases between the germline ends. CDR3 sequence (DNA): TGTGCCAGCAGCTTTTTGAGCGGGACCGCGGTGGGTCGGCAGGCTGAAGCTTTCTTT. Protein: CASSFLSGTAVGRQAEAFF.

This chain joins TRBV5-1 and TRBJ2-6; D is unresolved. CDR3 length: 17 residues. Trimming left V 2 bases short and J 2 bases short, with 14 bases between. Germline CDR1 is SGHRS and CDR2 is YFSETQ. CDR3 residues: CASSFQNRPTGANVLTF. The CDR3 nucleotides read TGCGCCAGCAGCTTCCAAAACCGCCCCACTGGGGCCAACGTCCTGACTTTC.

This clone was seen only a few times. V is TRBV28 and J is TRBJ2-2; possible D gene TRBD2, 7 bases. This CDR3 has 18 residues. V gave up 3 bases and J gave up 3 bases, with 20 bases separating them. Germline loops: CDR1 MDHEN, CDR2 SYDVKM. The CDR3 DNA follows: TGTGCCAGCAGTTTTCGGGGGGCCCAGACCTCTTACACCGGGGAGCTGTTTTTT. This encodes CASSFRGAQTSYTGELFF.

As DNA, the CDR3 is TGTGCCAGCAAGGGGGACCGTAAGAACACTGAAGCTTTCTTT. Translated, it gives CASKGDRKNTEAFF. The rearrangement links TRBV6-5 to TRBJ1-1; D is possibly TRBD1 (6 bases). This CDR3 region has 14 residues. With 7 bases removed from V and 1 base from J, the gap between germline ends came to 13 bases. Per the germline V gene, CDR1 is MNHEY and CDR2 is SVGAGI.

The chain joins TRBV2 to TRBJ2-1, with D tentatively TRBD2 (6 bases). The V gene lost 8 bases and the J gene lost 6 bases, with 17 bases spanning the gap. CDR1 SNHLY and CDR2 FYNNEI come from the germline V gene. The CDR3 spans 14 residues. CDR3 amino acids: CASSVGEEVNEQFF. CDR3 sequence (DNA): TGTGCCAGCTCCGTAGGGGAGGAGGTCAATGAGCAGTTCTTC.

The genes are TRBV27 and TRBJ1-4; D gene unclear. The CDR3 has 18 residues. Trimming stripped 0 bases from V and 4 bases from J, with 18 bases between. Germline loops: CDR1 MNHEY, CDR2 SMNVEV (reference sequence). CDR3 coding DNA: TGTGCCAGCAGTTTATCAGGAGGTCCTACCTCCCTTAATGAAAAACTGTTTTTT. It encodes CASSLSGGPTSLNEKLFF.

The CDR3 sequence is CASSHSGTPGEPQHF. In nucleotides, the CDR3 is TGCGCCAGCAGCCACTCCGGGACACCTGGCGAGCCCCAGCATTTT. V usage is TRBV5-1 and J usage is TRBJ1-5; TRBD1 might be the D (6 bases). CDR1 and CDR2 (germline): SGHRS, YFSETQ. This CDR3 is 15 amino acids long. The V end lost 4 bases, the J end lost 8 bases, and 19 bases lay between the germline ends.

This clone was observed a few times. The rearrangement joins TRBV5-1 to TRBJ2-3, with a tentative D call TRBD2 (6 bases). V was cut by 2 bases and J by 7 bases, with 17 bases left in between. The germline V gene encodes CDR1 SGHRS and CDR2 YFSETQ. The CDR3 runs to 15 residues. CDR3 sequence reads: CASSLRAGPGNTQYF. CDR3 nucleotides: TGCGCCAGCAGCTTAAGGGCGGGGCCGGGGAATACGCAGTATTTT.

This clone was found a few times. This chain links TRBV27 with TRBJ1-2, with D unresolved. The CDR3 consists of 14 residues. V lost 5 bases and J 2 bases, leaving 12 bases between the germline ends. Germline V gene sequence: CDR1 MNHEY, CDR2 SMNVEV (reference sequence). In nucleotides, the CDR3 is TGTGCCAGCAGTCAGGCGGCGAGGAACTATGGCTACACCTTC. Amino acids: CASSQAARNYGYTF.

There are a few counts of this clone. This rearrangement joins TRBV4-1 to TRBJ2-5, with 9 bases lining up with TRBD1. In germline, CDR1 is MGHRA, CDR2 YSYEKL. The CDR3 is 14 amino acids. With 5 bases clipped from V and 4 bases from J, the junction kept 5 bases outside the gene matches. This chain's CDR3 is CASSTRTGAETQYF. In DNA form, the CDR3 reads TGCGCCAGCAGCACGAGGACAGGGGCAGAGACCCAGTACTTC.